This is a list of T cell receptor beta chains from one sample in a study of B cell selection in AIRE deficiency. This table comes from immunoSEQ multiplex PCR, and its TCRdb copy is limited to in-frame clones, with some not included. The table lists about 22,000 clones, around nine tenths of them singletons. Sequenced input: CD4+CD25+ Tregs sorted from PBMCs. The receptors derive from a human donor in good health. The conserved cysteine and the conserved F or W are not part of the CDR3 here. The order of the fields is J gene, V gene, CDR3 protein.

TRBJ2-1,TRBV5-5,ASSGGQQGRLGNEQF
TRBJ1-2,TRBV7-8,ASTPRTAWGDYGYT
TRBJ1-1,TRBV30,AWSPLRGSTEAF
TRBJ1-2,TRBV11-2,ASSPGQGNYGYT
TRBJ1-2,TRBV28,ASSPLGKFNYGYT
TRBJ1-3,TRBV5-1,ASSLGQGTKRSGNTIY
TRBJ2-3,TRBV6-6,ASSYARGGTGDTQY
TRBJ1-6,TRBV27,ASSSVLTTGMDSPLH
TRBJ1-1,TRBV20-1,SARDGVSAF
TRBJ2-4,TRBV7-9,ASSLEQGTQY
TRBJ2-1,TRBV7-2,ASSFPAGRYNEQF
TRBJ2-3,TRBV12-5,ASGHRQGPSGGALDTQY
TRBJ2-2,TRBV6-6,ASRGGQLPGELF
TRBJ1-1,TRBV29-1,SVVTGLNTEAF
TRBJ1-1,TRBV2,ASSPRGSRAGTEAF
TRBJ1-4,TRBV2,ASSGQGTDEKLF
TRBJ2-7,TRBV6-5,ASRAAYEQY